These 3 T cell receptor beta chains share one sample of origin, sequenced in a study of shared clonotypes between healthy human individuals. Assay: immunoSEQ multiplex PCR; the TCRdb copy retains only in-frame clones and omits some. The sample lists hundreds of thousands of clones; about 95% were seen once. The sequenced sample was naive CD4+ T cells sorted from blood. Subset defined: CD45RA+ positively selected. These receptors originate from a woman in her thirties in good health.

The V and J genes are TRBV15 and TRBJ2-2; D perhaps matches TRBD2 (6 bases). This CDR3 comprises 13 residues. The V end was cut by 8 bases, the J end by 4 bases, with 11 bases between. CDR1 and CDR2 (germline): LNHNV, YYDKDF (reference sequence). The CDR3 sequence: CATSGLLTGELFF. DNA of the CDR3: TGTGCCACCTCGGGACTGCTCACCGGGGAGCTGTTTTTT. The variable domain in full, with the rest retrieved from reference TRBV15 and TRBJ2-2, is DAMVIQNPRYQVTQFGKPVTLSCSQTLNHNVMYWYQQKSSQAPKLLFHYYDKDFNNEADTPDNFQSRRPNTSFCFLDIRSPGLGDTAMYLCATSGLLTGELFFGEGSRLTVL.

V gene TRBV5-1 combines with J gene TRBJ2-3, with 7 bases aligning to TRBD2. Germline loops: CDR1 SGHRS, CDR2 YFSETQ. V gave up 5 bases and J gave up 0 bases; unmatched junction bases: 6. The CDR3 spans 15 residues. The CDR3 spells CASSSSGASTDTQYF. The CDR3, as DNA: TGCGCCAGCAGTTCTAGCGGAGCTAGCACAGATACGCAGTATTTT.

Concerning this clone itself: This sample also contains other DNA sequences that code for the same CDR3. This chain joins TRBV28 and TRBJ2-7; no clear D. This CDR3 has 13 amino acids. CDR1 MDHEN and CDR2 SYDVKM come from the germline V gene. The V end lost 2 bases, the J end lost 1 base, and 6 bases lay between the germline ends. The CDR3 bases are TGTGCCAGCAGTTTACCCTCTTCCTACGAGCAGTACTTC. It encodes CASSLPSSYEQYF.